What follows are 18 T cell receptor beta chains derived from one specimen sequenced in a study of T cells in Graves' hyperthyroidism and ophthalmopathy (dated by TCRdb to the late 2010s). The receptor library was made with multiplex PCR. Sequenced on an Illumina HiSeq 2000. The TCR beta CDR3 regions were amplified from the RNA transcripts. The TCR CDR3 was subjected to a first round of RT-PCR using the HTBI primer set and the Qiagen OneStep RT-PCR kit. TCRdb trimmed the raw reads at Q25, called clones with MiXCR and kept productive beta chains. CDR3 protein duplicates are merged, each entry listing the most common genes and DNA. This sample lists about 200,000 distinct CDR3 sequences; about 17% were detected once. The top ten clonotypes cover over 35% of the sample. Sequencing used blood. The receptor source for this set is a man aged 35 to 55 with Graves' hyperthyroidism.

V usage is TRBV7-3 and J usage is TRBJ2-1; 14 nucleotides match TRBD2. The junction had 7 bases not matched to a gene; V was cut back by 5 bases and J by 7 bases. Germline V gene sequence: CDR1 SGHTA, CDR2 FQGTGA. This CDR3 has 16 amino acids. The CDR3 is CASSRLAGGAGNEQFF. In nucleotides, the CDR3 is TGTGCCAGCAGCCGACTAGCGGGGGGGGCCGGTAATGAGCAGTTCTTC.

The chain is built from TRBV4-3 and TRBJ2-3, with 13 bases aligning to TRBD2. The CDR3 extends over 17 amino acids. The V gene's germline CDR1 is LGHNA and CDR2 YSLEER. The ends lost 0 bases at V and 6 bases at J; junction bases unmatched: 6. CDR3 protein: CASSQDPGLAGADTQYF. The DNA of the CDR3 is TGCGCCAGCAGCCAAGACCCCGGACTAGCGGGGGCGGATACGCAGTATTTT.

This clonotype was counted only a few times. The CDR3 bases are TGTGCCAGCAGTTTTAGTCTAGGAAATTCACCCCTCCACTTT. It specifies CASSFSLGNSPLHF. The chain links TRBV12-3 or TRBV12-4 to TRBJ1-6; D gene uncertain. The CDR3 is made up of 14 amino acids. V was clipped by 3 bases and J by 7 bases, with 10 bases between them.

This clonotype was seen at least ten times. The chain joins TRBV6-1 to TRBJ2-2, with D possibly being TRBD1 (7 bases). CDR3 length: 13 residues. Germline-derived CDR1 and CDR2 are MNHNS and SASEGT. Trimming left V 6 bases short and J 5 bases short, with 10 bases between. For the CDR3, the DNA is TGTGCCAGCAGCAGGGGGAGGACCGGGGAGCTGTTTTTT. Translating it yields CASSRGRTGELFF.

This clonotype showed up many times. V and J are TRBV20-1 and TRBJ2-7; 11 bases match TRBD2. Germline CDR1 is DFQATT and CDR2 is SNEGSKA (reference sequence). This CDR3 has 15 residues. Trimming took 4 bases from V and 4 from J; bases not matched to a gene: 9. CDR3 protein: CSATSTSGNPYEQYF. The CDR3 DNA follows: TGCAGTGCTACTTCGACTAGCGGGAACCCGTACGAGCAGTACTTC.

This clonotype was detected only a few times. The chain joins TRBV5-1 to TRBJ2-3; the match to TRBD2 covers 7 bases. CDR3 length: 16 amino acids. Germline CDR1 reads SGHRS; CDR2 reads YFSETQ. With 0 bases clipped from V and 2 bases from J, the junction kept 6 bases outside the gene matches. The DNA for the CDR3 is TGCGCCAGCAGCTTGGGGGGAGCGGGGCCCACAGATACGCAGTATTTT. It codes for CASSLGGAGPTDTQYF.

This clonotype was detected ten times or more. The chain employs TRBV11-2 and TRBJ2-3; no definite D call. CDR1 is SGHAT, CDR2 FQNNGV, per germline. This CDR3 has 13 amino acids. Trimming stripped 6 bases from V and 0 bases from J, with 7 bases between. DNA of the CDR3: TGTGCCAGCAGATACGACAGCACAGATACGCAGTATTTT. Protein sequence: CASRYDSTDTQYF.

The sample holds many counts of this clonotype. The chain employs TRBV2 and TRBJ2-7; weak D call: TRBD1 (5 bases). The CDR3 loop spans 14 amino acids. The V end was cut by 2 bases, the J end by 2 bases, with 10 bases between. Per the germline V gene, CDR1 is SNHLY and CDR2 is FYNNEI. The CDR3 region is CASSESGNTYEQYF. CDR3 DNA sequence: TGTGCCAGCAGTGAATCAGGGAACACCTACGAGCAGTACTTC.

This clonotype was observed a few times. A junction boundary mismatches the germline segment, possibly from a read error. V gene TRBV10-1 combines with J gene TRBJ2-3, with D unclear. Germline assignment: CDR1 WNHNN and CDR2 SYGVQD (reference sequence). This CDR3 is 11 amino acids long. The CDR3 protein is CASGESDTQYF. The DNA of the CDR3 is TGCGCCAGCGGTGAATCGGATACGCAGTATTTT.

The V call is TRBV20-1, the J call TRBJ2-5; D is ambiguous. V lost 5 bases to trimming and J lost 5 bases, with 12 bases between them. The CDR3 length is 12 residues. Germline V gene data show CDR1 as DFQATT and CDR2 as SNEGSKA (reference sequence). This chain's CDR3 is CSARARVETQYF. The CDR3 DNA sequence: TGCAGTGCTCGAGCAAGGGTCGAGACCCAGTACTTC.

There are many counts of this clonotype. The genes are TRBV12-3 or TRBV12-4 and TRBJ2-7, with D perhaps assigned TRBD1 or TRBD2 (5 bases each). This CDR3 spans 16 amino acids. The V end lost 2 bases, the J end lost 5 bases, and 19 bases lay between the germline ends. CDR3 region: CASSLLSGAVKDEQYF. The CDR3 nucleotides are TGTGCCAGCAGTTTATTATCCGGGGCCGTAAAAGACGAGCAGTACTTC.

This clonotype was observed many times. The chain couples TRBV19 to TRBJ2-7; 7 positions match TRBD1. The CDR3 runs 14 residues. V lost 3 bases, J lost 3 bases, and 5 bases stayed unmatched. Germline V gives CDR1 LNHDA, CDR2 SQIVND (reference sequence). The CDR3 region is CASSIGTANYEQYF. CDR3 bases: TGTGCCAGTAGTATTGGGACAGCGAACTACGAGCAGTACTTC.

This clonotype occurred many times. The chain uses TRBV29-1 and TRBJ1-1; 8 nucleotides match TRBD1. The CDR3 contains 14 residues. The V and J ends lost 8 bases and 0 bases, in that order; junction bases with no gene match: 8. Germline CDR1 and CDR2: SQVTM and ANQGSEA. This CDR3 reads CSTTGATMNTEAFF. The CDR3 DNA is TGCAGCACGACAGGGGCCACTATGAACACTGAAGCTTTCTTT.

This clonotype was counted ten times or more. The chain employs TRBV30 and TRBJ2-3; 10 bases agree with TRBD2. The V gene's germline CDR1 is GTSNPN and CDR2 SVGIG (reference sequence). The CDR3 runs to 14 residues. J was trimmed by 5 bases and V by 3 bases; bases with no gene match: 5. CDR3 sequence (DNA): TGTGCCTGGAGAGCTAGCGGGGGTATAGATACGCAGTATTTT. Its translation: CAWRASGGIDTQYF.

This clonotype was found many times. The CDR3 nucleotides are TGTGCCAGCAGTTTAAAACGTCGACTAGCGGGTTATACCCTTTCCTACGAGCAGTACTTC. It is translated as CASSLKRRLAGYTLSYEQYF. The V gene is TRBV28, the J gene TRBJ2-7; 10 nucleotides line up with TRBD2. The J segment lost 1 base and the V segment lost 2 bases, leaving 17 bases of the junction unmatched. The germline V gene encodes CDR1 MDHEN and CDR2 SYDVKM. This CDR3 spans 20 amino acids.

This clonotype was counted many times. J is TRBJ2-3 and V is TRBV30; D remains unclear. Trimming shortened V by 0 bases and J by 3 bases, and 4 bases separated the two germline ends. Germline CDR1 and CDR2: GTSNPN and SVGIG (reference sequence). The CDR3 loop spans 12 amino acids. CDR3 in amino acids: CAWSVLTDTQYF. In DNA, the CDR3 is TGTGCCTGGAGTGTACTAACAGATACGCAGTATTTT.

The rearrangement joins TRBV10-2 to TRBJ1-4; D may be TRBD1 (5 bases). V was pared by 3 bases and J by 0 bases, with 11 bases between. Germline V gene lookup returns CDR1 WSHSY and CDR2 SAAADI. The CDR3 runs 16 residues. In DNA, the CDR3 is TGCGCCAGCAGTGATGGGGACGGATCAACTAATGAAAAACTGTTTTTT. Translated: CASSDGDGSTNEKLFF.

The table lists this clonotype with many counts. V is TRBV2 and J is TRBJ1-1; 7 bases map to TRBD1. CDR3 length: 14 residues. CDR1 and CDR2 from the germline V gene are SNHLY and FYNNEI. Trimming took 6 bases from V and 1 from J; bases not matched to a gene: 5. The chain's CDR3 is CASSLQGWNTEAFF. CDR3 bases: TGTGCCAGCAGCCTACAGGGGTGGAACACTGAAGCTTTCTTT. The full variable domain, completed using reference TRBV2 and TRBJ1-1, is EPEVTQTPSHQVTQMGQEVILRCVPISNHLYFYWYRQILGQKVEFLVSFYNNEISEKSEIFDDQFSVERPDGSNFTLKIRSTKLEDSAMYFCASSLQGWNTEAFFGQGTRLTVV.